This TCR beta chain was sequenced in a study of blood T cell repertoires in COVID-19 (dated by TCRdb to about 2020). Study-level background: Samples from collaborators originated in the United States, Italy and Spain and spanned both the acute and convalescent phases of COVID-19. The samples were drawn from two sources: the first 160 participants of the ongoing ImmuneRACE study, and over 950 subjects contributed by 6 global collaborators. The dataset comprised deeply sampled blood TCRbeta repertoires from subjects exposed to, actively infected with, or recovered from COVID-19. Nearly every sample came with metadata listing a de-identified subject ID, COVID-19 status, age in years and sex. The material from the prospective study consisted of cDNA or gDNA derived from T cells, B-cell-depleted T cells, or PBMCs. A freely available public database, intended as a resource for researchers studying the immune response to SARS-CoV-2, is where the repertoires were released. Where HLA class I and class II types were available, the types were taken from metadata supplied by the sample provider, not from assay-based typing.

Findings and caveats that apply to the study as a whole: How much clinical and demographic metadata was included differed by source and by participant, and the metadata was provided uncurated.

V and J are truncated by 7 bases and 3 bases respectively, leaving an intervening sequence of 15 bases. Taken from the germline V gene (reference sequence), the CDR1 and CDR2 loops are GTSNPN and SVGIG. Counted from cysteine to phenylalanine, this CDR3 has 14 amino acids. Only the CDR3 part of the read is kept: 42 bases, read in frame from the first base. Concerning this clone: The antigen it binds to is not known. One base away there is no much larger clone; base qualities are not given.

The immunoSEQ Assay, a bias-controlled multiplex PCR, was used to amplify TCRbeta CDR3 regions from genomic DNA. The paper's processing steps were these. Within the assay, amplification of reference gene primers was used to estimate how many nucleated cells each sample contained. Sequence reads were collapsed and filtered to measure the absolute abundance of every unique TCRbeta CDR3 rearrangement. Productive Simpson clonality was computed per sample as the square root of Simpson's diversity index over productive rearrangements. Sourced from immuneACCESS, this table was stored by TCRdb with only in-frame sequences that have V and J called. A share of the clones is absent; for the studies checked, an unresolved V gene accounts for under half, and the remainder has no known explanation. That table supplies the V and J calls and clone size; D and trimming were determined from the DNA. The sample includes about 230,000 clones, with roughly 85% observed a single time. Clones ranked in the top ten supply roughly 5% of the sample.

One collaborating source in Seattle enrolled patients during active infection and followed them longitudinally through the course of disease. Whole blood was collected in K2EDTA tubes by collaborating institutions according to the institutions' own protocols. For TCRbeta analysis, collaborators shipped samples in one of three forms: frozen whole blood, isolated PBMCs, or DNA extracted from either of those sample types. Sequencing input: peripheral blood. The source is a middle-aged man with COVID-19, enrolled during active disease. The chain is encoded by TRBV30 joined to TRBJ1-4; matching of 5 bases hints at TRBD1 as the D gene. In nucleotide form, the sequence is TGTGCCTACCGAGGATGGGGGGCTAATGAAAAACTGTTTTTT. The translation is CAYRGWGANEKLFF.